The 20 T cell receptor beta chains reported below all come from one sample, sequenced in a study of cytomegalovirus exposure and HLA in healthy donors. The PCR used 60 Vbeta and 13 Jbeta primers. The data were produced by immunoSEQ multiplex PCR, yet TCRdb's version contains in-frame clones alone and is incomplete. Found here are roughly 70,000 clones, roughly 71% of them singletons; the top ten hold around 12%. Sequencing input: PBMCs. The origin of the receptors is a man in his 70s in good health and CMV-seronegative.

The sample holds one count of this clone. J is TRBJ2-1 and V is TRBV4-1, with 7 nucleotides matching TRBD1. The CDR3 sequence is 15 residues long. In germline, CDR1 is MGHRA, CDR2 YSYEKL. Germline trimming cut 2 bases from V and 5 bases from J; bases unmatched to any gene: 6. CDR3 sequence (DNA): TGCGCCAGCAGCCAAAGTCCGGGACAGAACAATGAGCAGTTCTTC. This encodes CASSQSPGQNNEQFF.

The chain uses TRBV2 and TRBJ2-3; 8 bases align to TRBD2. The CDR3 is 15 amino acids. Germline values: CDR1 SNHLY, CDR2 FYNNEI. Trimming removed 2 bases from V and 5 bases from J; junction bases left unmatched: 6. CDR3 protein: CASSETREVRDTQYF. DNA of the CDR3: TGTGCCAGCAGTGAAACGCGGGAGGTGCGAGATACGCAGTATTTT. Together with reference TRBV2 and TRBJ2-3, the CDR3 gives the full variable domain: EPEVTQTPSHQVTQMGQEVILRCVPISNHLYFYWYRQILGQKVEFLVSFYNNEISEKSEIFDDQFSVERPDGSNFTLKIRSTKLEDSAMYFCASSETREVRDTQYFGPGTRLTVL.

The J gene is TRBJ2-1, the V gene TRBV18; D perhaps matches TRBD1 (5 bases). The CDR3 runs 13 residues. CDR1 KGHSH and CDR2 LQKENI come from the germline V gene. V was trimmed by 6 bases and J by 9 bases, leaving 15 bases between them. The CDR3 loop is CASSPARAGEQFF. The CDR3 DNA sequence: TGTGCCAGCTCCCCCGCCAGGGCAGGTGAGCAGTTCTTC.

V gene TRBV7-2 combines with J gene TRBJ1-1, with 12 bases that match TRBD1. The CDR3 loop spans 16 amino acids. The germline CDR1 and CDR2 sequences are SGHTA and FQGNSA. The junction had 10 bases not matched to a gene; V was cut back by 5 bases and J by 6 bases. Here the CDR3 DNA reads TGTGCCAGCAGCCAGTTCGCCGGGACAGGGGGCCCTGAAGCTTTCTTT. It is translated as CASSQFAGTGGPEAFF.

Comments on this clone: Germline is not matched at one junction end, which may reflect a read error. Written as DNA, the CDR3 is TGTTCCAGCAGAAGCACAGGAGCTAACTATGGCTACACCTTC. It yields the protein CSSRSTGANYGYTF. The gene calls are TRBV7-9 and TRBJ1-2; tentatively, D is TRBD1 (5 bases). The CDR3 covers 14 residues. Per germline, CDR1 SEHNR and CDR2 FQNEAQ (reference sequence).

The CDR3 region is CASSLQAGGPQFF. CDR3 sequence (DNA): TGCGCCAGCAGCTTGCAAGCGGGGGGGCCACAGTTCTTC. The rearrangement uses TRBV5-1 and TRBJ2-1; 10 bases map to TRBD2. Germline CDR1 SGHRS, CDR2 YFSETQ. With 1 base clipped from V and 13 bases from J, the junction kept 5 bases outside the gene matches. This CDR3 contains 13 residues.

The V call is TRBV11-2, the J call TRBJ1-1; no reliable D call. CDR3 length: 17 residues. The germline CDR1 and CDR2 sequences are SGHAT and FQNNGV. Trimming stripped 5 bases from V and 1 base from J, with 20 bases between. The CDR3 spells CASSGWSGGYSNTEAFF. CDR3 nucleotide sequence: TGTGCCAGCAGCGGATGGTCGGGTGGTTATTCGAACACTGAAGCTTTCTTT.

The chain employs TRBV29-1 and TRBJ2-1, with TRBD2 identical over 15 bases. CDR1 and CDR2 from the germline V gene are SQVTM and ANQGSEA. V lost 6 bases, J lost 12 bases, and 6 bases stayed unmatched. There are 13 residues in the CDR3. In DNA form, the CDR3 reads TGCAGCGTACGGACTAGCGGGAGGGCCCGGCAGTTCTTC. Translation: CSVRTSGRARQFF.

The chain links TRBV5-1 to TRBJ2-2; no clear D. Germline values: CDR1 SGHRS, CDR2 YFSETQ. The CDR3 is made up of 14 amino acids. V lost 6 bases and J 2 bases, leaving 11 bases between the germline ends. CDR3 sequence reads: CASMARPNTGELFF. Here the CDR3 DNA reads TGCGCCAGCATGGCCCGCCCAAACACCGGGGAGCTGTTTTTT.

This clone was seen a few times. The V call is TRBV30, the J call TRBJ1-1, with 7 bases aligning to TRBD1. In germline, CDR1 is GTSNPN, CDR2 SVGIG (reference sequence). V dropped 4 bases and J dropped 2; count of bases not matched to a gene: 7. The CDR3 covers 14 residues. The CDR3 DNA sequence: TGTGCCTGGAATGGACAGGTCCTTAACACTGAAGCTTTCTTT. The encoded protein is CAWNGQVLNTEAFF.

Only a few counts were recorded for this clone. The CDR3 DNA is TGTGCCAGCAGTTACTCGACGGGTGGGCAGCCCCAGCATTTT. Amino acid sequence: CASSYSTGGQPQHF. The chain employs TRBV6-5 and TRBJ1-5; no definite D call. Trimming removed 0 bases from V and 7 bases from J, with 10 bases in between. The length of the CDR3 is 14 residues. Germline V gene lookup returns CDR1 MNHEY and CDR2 SVGAGI.

This chain uses TRBV18 with TRBJ2-1; 13 bases are a match to TRBD2. The CDR3 loop spans 17 amino acids. CDR1 is KGHSH and CDR2 is LQKENI in the germline V gene. Trimming cost V 7 bases and J 0 bases; bases outside gene matches: 6. The CDR3, as DNA: TGTGCCAGCTTAGGGACTAGCGGGGAGAGCTCCTACAATGAGCAGTTCTTC. As protein: CASLGTSGESSYNEQFF.

The chain links TRBV7-2 to TRBJ2-4; a weak D match, TRBD1 (5 bases). There are 13 residues in the CDR3. The V and J ends lost 2 bases and 9 bases respectively, with 11 bases between them. The germline CDR1 and CDR2 sequences are SGHTA and FQGNSA. This CDR3 reads CASSLLETGIQYF. The CDR3 DNA follows: TGTGCCAGCAGCTTATTAGAAACAGGCATTCAGTACTTC.

The chain is built from TRBV10-2 and TRBJ2-7; 9 bases fit TRBD2. CDR3 length: 16 residues. The germline CDR1 and CDR2 sequences are WSHSY and SAAADI. The ends lost 6 bases at V and 3 bases at J; junction bases unmatched: 12. CDR3 in amino acids: CASRPSWRGGLYEQYF. The CDR3 coding sequence is TGCGCCAGCAGACCTTCTTGGCGGGGGGGCCTCTACGAGCAGTACTTC.

The rearrangement uses TRBV7-9 and TRBJ1-4, with a tentative D call TRBD1 (6 bases). CDR3 size: 13 residues. V lost 6 bases and J 7 bases, leaving 12 bases between the germline ends. Germline CDR1 reads SEHNR; CDR2 reads FQNEAQ (reference sequence). The CDR3 spells CASRGAVGEKLFF. In DNA, the CDR3 is TGTGCCAGCAGGGGGGCGGTTGGTGAAAAACTGTTTTTT.

This clone has more than one count but fewer than ten. The chain combines TRBV2 with TRBJ1-4; 7 positions match TRBD1. V gave up 7 bases and J gave up 6 bases; unmatched junction bases: 8. Per germline, CDR1 SNHLY and CDR2 FYNNEI. The CDR3 loop spans 14 amino acids. In DNA, the CDR3 is TGTGCCAGCAACCGGGACAGCTGGGATGAAAAACTGTTTTTT. Its translation: CASNRDSWDEKLFF.

Remarks on this clone: The junction and the germline gene differ at one end; a read error may be behind it. Within the sample, other DNA sequences also encode this same CDR3. This rearrangement joins TRBV5-1 to TRBJ1-2, with 8 bases that match TRBD1. The CDR3 has 14 amino acids. CDR1 SGHRS and CDR2 YFSETQ come from the germline V gene. The CDR3 reads CASTVGTGLYGYTF. Here the CDR3 DNA reads TGCGCCAGCACCGTCGGGACAGGACTCTATGGCTACACCTTT.

The chain joins TRBV7-9 to TRBJ2-3; 13 nucleotides match TRBD2. The CDR3 runs to 15 residues. The germline CDR1 and CDR2 sequences are SEHNR and FQNEAQ (reference sequence). The V and J ends lost 3 bases and 4 bases, in that order; junction bases with no gene match: 1. The DNA for the CDR3 is TGTGCCAGCAGCTTTACTAGCGGGAGGGCAGATACGCAGTATTTT. Protein sequence: CASSFTSGRADTQYF.

The chain has TRBV5-1 and TRBJ1-5; 8 nucleotides match TRBD1. Unmatched junction bases numbered 10, after V lost 4 bases and J lost 7 bases. The CDR3 is made up of 15 amino acids. Germline V gene sequence: CDR1 SGHRS, CDR2 YFSETQ. The CDR3 coding sequence is TGCGCCAGCAGCATTACAGGGGGGCCGGAGCAGCCCCAGCATTTT. Amino acid sequence: CASSITGGPEQPQHF.

The rearrangement uses TRBV6-4 and TRBJ2-5; D call uncertain. CDR3 length: 13 residues. Per the germline V gene, CDR1 is MRHNA and CDR2 is SNTAGT. V was clipped by 6 bases and J by 4 bases, with 12 bases between them. The CDR3 nucleotides read TGTGCCAGCAGCCCTCGGCTAGGAGAGACCCAGTACTTC. This gives the protein CASSPRLGETQYF.